The 20 T cell receptor beta chains listed next were all sequenced from one sample in a study of monozygotic twins with cystic fibrosis. The protocol was immunoSEQ multiplex PCR, while the TCRdb copy is restricted to in-frame clones and leaves out a portion. The sample includes 30,000 or so clones, roughly 96% of them seen just once. Material: blood. The source of these receptors is a girl aged 2 to 9 with cystic fibrosis.

V and J are TRBV5-4 and TRBJ2-3; possibly TRBD2 for D (6 bases). CDR1 SGHNT and CDR2 YYREEE come from the germline V gene (reference sequence). The CDR3 is 15 residues long. V lost 5 bases and J 2 bases, leaving 15 bases between the germline ends. Here the CDR3 reads CASSPPGLYTDTQYF. CDR3 nucleotide sequence: TGTGCCAGCAGTCCTCCGGGACTTTACACAGATACGCAGTATTTT.

CDR3 residues: CASSPPGGGYGYTF. The CDR3 coding sequence is TGTGCCAGTAGCCCTCCCGGGGGCGGCTATGGCTACACCTTC. This chain joins TRBV19 and TRBJ1-2, with a possible D match to TRBD1 (6 bases). Germline assignment: CDR1 LNHDA and CDR2 SQIVND (reference sequence). The CDR3 length is 14 residues. Trimming pared 6 bases from V and 4 bases from J, leaving 15 bases between. The variable domain in full, completed from reference TRBV19 and TRBJ1-2, reads DGGITQSPKYLFRKEGQNVTLSCEQNLNHDAMYWYRQDPGQGLRLIYYSQIVNDFQKGDIAEGYSVSREKKESFPLTVTSAQKNPTAFYLCASSPPGGGYGYTFGSGTRLTVV.

The V call is TRBV5-1, the J call TRBJ1-2; D unresolved. Germline loops: CDR1 SGHRS, CDR2 YFSETQ. This CDR3 has 11 amino acids. V dropped 7 bases and J dropped 4 bases, with 8 bases sitting between them. In DNA form, the CDR3 reads TGCGCCAGCCTCGGTATCTATGGCTACACCTTC. This encodes CASLGIYGYTF. Using reference TRBV5-1 and TRBJ1-2 for the parts outside the CDR3, the full variable domain is KAGVTQTPRYLIKTRGQQVTLSCSPISGHRSVSWYQQTPGQGLQFLFEYFSETQRNKGNFPGRFSGRQFSNSRSEMNVSTLELGDSALYLCASLGIYGYTFGSGTRLTVV.

Notes on this clone: One junction end disagrees with the germline gene, perhaps due to a read error. The V call is TRBV2, the J call TRBJ2-1, with D unclear. The germline V gene encodes CDR1 SNHLY and CDR2 FYNNEI. The CDR3 covers 12 residues. The CDR3 DNA reads as TGTGCCAGCGTCGTGGATGTTACGCCCACCCTCTTC. Residues: CASVVDVTPTLF.

The chain links TRBV9 to TRBJ2-1, with TRBD2 identical over 11 bases. Unmatched junction bases numbered 7, after V lost 1 base and J lost 4 bases. The length of the CDR3 is 17 residues. Germline values: CDR1 SGDLS, CDR2 YYNGEE. CDR3: CASSVLPGTSGYNEQFF. CDR3 coding DNA: TGTGCCAGCAGCGTACTCCCCGGGACTAGCGGATACAATGAGCAGTTCTTC.

The V and J genes are TRBV9 and TRBJ1-4, with 9 bases that match TRBD1. Losses at the gene ends were 4 bases for V and 5 bases for J; bases not matched to a gene: 9. The CDR3 contains 16 residues. Per the germline V gene, CDR1 is SGDLS and CDR2 is YYNGEE. This CDR3 reads CASSLRQGGRNEKLFF. CDR3 bases: TGTGCCAGCAGCCTGCGACAGGGGGGACGAAATGAAAAACTGTTTTTT.

The chain joins TRBV21-1 to TRBJ1-1; the table calls TRBD1, which could not be checked here. TRBV21-1 is classified as a pseudogene. The CDR3 is 12 amino acids. This CDR3 is CASSKNPGAAFF. The DNA of the CDR3 is TGTGCCAGCAGCAAAAACCCAGGGGCAGCTTTCTTT.

V is TRBV5-8 and J is TRBJ1-1, with no clear D. The CDR3 spans 14 residues. The germline CDR1 and CDR2 sequences are SGHTS and YDEGEE. V lost 2 bases to trimming and J lost 2 bases, with 10 bases between them. CDR3 region: CASSFLAVNTEAFF. For the CDR3, the DNA is TGTGCCAGCAGCTTTCTCGCGGTAAACACTGAAGCTTTCTTT.

This chain connects TRBV25-1 to TRBJ2-7; D remains ambiguous. The germline V gene encodes CDR1 MGHDK and CDR2 SYGVNS. The length of the CDR3 is 12 residues. V was cut by 2 bases and J by 7 bases, with 9 bases left in between. Here the CDR3 DNA reads TGTGCCAGCAGTGAACCGGGTAGGGAGCAGTACTTC. This codes for CASSEPGREQYF.

The chain links TRBV5-4 to TRBJ1-1; the D gene is possibly TRBD1 (6 bases). This CDR3 comprises 18 residues. The germline V and J ends were trimmed by 3 bases and 4 bases, with 25 bases remaining between them. Germline CDR1 is SGHNT and CDR2 is YYREEE (reference sequence). In nucleotides, the CDR3 is TGTGCCAGCAGCTCCAACTTTGGGGCGGGATTACAGGGCACTGAAGCTTTCTTT. This gives the protein CASSSNFGAGLQGTEAFF.

The chain links TRBV5-3 to TRBJ1-1; 8 bases match TRBD1. TRBV5-3 is annotated as an ORF whose role is uncertain. CDR3 size: 13 residues. Trimming cost V 3 bases and J 7 bases; bases outside gene matches: 5. The CDR3, as DNA: TGTGCCAGAAGCTCCGGGACAGGAAATGAAGCTTTCTTT. Amino acid sequence: CARSSGTGNEAFF.

The rearrangement uses TRBV4-1 and TRBJ1-4; D call uncertain. V lost 1 base and J lost 3, with 12 bases in between. Germline-derived CDR1 and CDR2 are MGHRA and YSYEKL. The CDR3 loop spans 16 amino acids. The DNA of the CDR3 is TGCGCCAGCAGCCAAGTACCAGGCGGGGCTAATGAAAAACTGTTTTTT. This sequence encodes CASSQVPGGANEKLFF.

This chain uses TRBV7-6 with TRBJ2-1; perhaps D is TRBD1 or TRBD2 (5 bases each). Trimming removed 5 bases from V and 4 bases from J, with 21 bases in between. Per the germline V gene, CDR1 is SGHVS and CDR2 is FNYEAQ. This CDR3 has 17 amino acids. The CDR3 loop reads CASSPYSGGELYNEQFF. CDR3 nucleotide sequence: TGTGCCAGCAGCCCCTATTCTGGGGGAGAGCTTTACAATGAGCAGTTCTTC.

Only a few counts were recorded for this clone. This sequence joins TRBV6-5 and TRBJ1-1; TRBD1 is a possible D gene (5 bases). Germline CDR1 reads MNHEY; CDR2 reads SVGAGI. Trimming removed 2 bases at V and 4 bases at J, with 8 bases between. CDR3 length: 13 amino acids. CDR3: CASSYLRGTEAFF. In DNA form, the CDR3 reads TGTGCCAGCAGTTACCTAAGGGGCACTGAAGCTTTCTTT.

The chain links TRBV7-9 to TRBJ1-2; D gene uncertain. The CDR3 loop spans 13 amino acids. Deletions cut 1 base from V and 8 bases from J, with 11 bases between. Germline CDR1 reads SEHNR; CDR2 reads FQNEAQ (reference sequence). This chain's CDR3 is CASSLDQRGGYTF. The DNA of the CDR3 is TGTGCCAGCAGCTTAGATCAGAGAGGGGGCTACACCTTC.

In its sample, this clone was seen once. The V call is TRBV25-1, the J call TRBJ2-5; D is uncertain. Germline V gene sequence: CDR1 MGHDK, CDR2 SYGVNS. The CDR3 is 14 residues long. Trimming took 2 bases from V and 2 from J, leaving 9 bases between them. CDR3 DNA sequence: TGTGCCAGCAGTGAAGTCAAGAAACAAGAGACCCAGTACTTC. Residues: CASSEVKKQETQYF. The full variable domain, in which reference TRBV25-1 and TRBJ2-5 provide the parts outside the CDR3, is EADIYQTPRYLVIGTGKKITLECSQTMGHDKMYWYQQDPGMELHLIHYSYGVNSTEKGDLSSESTVSRIRTEHFPLTLESARPSHTSQYLCASSEVKKQETQYFGPGTRLLVL.

The chain combines TRBV30 with TRBJ2-7; 8 nucleotides align to TRBD1. The CDR3 has 13 residues. Germline loops: CDR1 GTSNPN, CDR2 SVGIG (reference sequence). The J segment lost 6 bases and the V segment lost 5 bases, leaving 9 bases of the junction unmatched. The CDR3 DNA is TGTGCCTGGTCCGGGACAGGTGGCATCGAGCAGTACTTC. Its translation: CAWSGTGGIEQYF.

V and J are TRBV12-5 and TRBJ1-5; D remains unclear. The CDR3 sequence is 19 residues long. From germline, CDR1 is LGHNT and CDR2 FRNRAP. The germline V and J ends were trimmed by 0 bases and 0 bases, with 18 bases remaining between them. CDR3 bases: TGTGCTAGTGGTTTGGTAGTCGGCAATAACCTAAATAGCAATCAGCCCCAGCATTTT. Its protein is CASGLVVGNNLNSNQPQHF.

J is TRBJ2-3 and V is TRBV14; D call uncertain. Germline V gene lookup returns CDR1 SGHDN and CDR2 FVKESK. This CDR3 contains 9 residues. Deletions cut 2 bases from V and 14 bases from J, with 5 bases between. Here the CDR3 reads CASSQLRYF. The DNA for the CDR3 is TGTGCCAGCAGCCAATTGAGGTATTTT.

The chain couples TRBV5-1 to TRBJ2-7; D gene ambiguous. The V end lost 5 bases, the J end lost 6 bases, and 12 bases lay between the germline ends. CDR1 is SGHRS, CDR2 YFSETQ, per germline. The CDR3 totals 12 residues. Here the CDR3 reads CASSFEASEQYF. CDR3 sequence (DNA): TGCGCCAGCAGTTTTGAAGCTTCCGAGCAGTACTTC.